The sequence of this TCR beta chain was determined in a study of T cells after yellow fever vaccination. V was pared by 6 bases and J by 9 bases, with 14 bases of the junction left unmatched. Germline V gene data show CDR1 as SGHTA and CDR2 as FQGNSA. CDR3 length: 15 residues. MiXCR, applied by TCRdb to the 5' RACE reads, yields one record per CDR3 protein. This table holds approximately 300,000 distinct CDR3 sequences, about 9.5% found once. This clonotype was recorded at least ten times. The source material was PBMCs, sampled on the day of the first yellow fever vaccination. The chain employs TRBV7-2 and TRBJ2-1; TRBD1 matches 7 bases. This TCR came from a man aged 18-30 years who received the YFV17D yellow fever vaccine. The CDR3 reads CASRDRQGVFGEQFF. DNA for the CDR3: TGTGCCAGCAGAGATCGACAGGGTGTCTTCGGTGAGCAGTTCTTC. Using reference TRBV7-2 and TRBJ2-1 for the parts outside the CDR3, the full variable domain is GAGVSQSPSNKVTEKGKDVELRCDPISGHTALYWYRQSLGQGLEFLIYFQGNSAPDKSGLPSDRFSAERTGGSVSTLTIQRTQQEDSAVYLCASRDRQGVFGEQFFGPGTRLTVL.